The 10 T cell receptor beta chains presented below share a single source sample, sequenced in a study of neurological immune-mediated disorders. This sample's time point: longitudinal time-point 3. TCRdb analysed the 5' RACE reads with MiXCR anew, one entry per CDR3 protein. The sample includes fewer than 110,000 distinct CDR3 sequences, roughly 10% of them seen just once. Sequenced input: PBMCs. The receptors shown here come from a female donor with HTLV-1-associated myelopathy (HAM/TSP).

In its sample, this clonotype was seen a few times. This chain joins TRBV20-1 and TRBJ1-1, with 8 bases aligning to TRBD1. The CDR3 sequence is 14 residues long. V lost 1 base, J lost 3 bases, and 4 bases stayed unmatched. Per germline, CDR1 DFQATT and CDR2 SNEGSKA (reference sequence). CDR3 residues: CSARGATGDTEAFF. Written as DNA, the CDR3 is TGCAGTGCTAGAGGGGCGACAGGGGACACTGAAGCTTTCTTT.

This clonotype was counted at least ten times. The rearrangement joins TRBV28 to TRBJ2-5; 8 bases map to TRBD2. The CDR3 is made up of 16 amino acids. Germline CDR1 MDHEN, CDR2 SYDVKM. J gave up 2 bases and V 4 bases, and 9 bases lay outside the gene matches. CDR3 sequence reads: CASSSVAGLVQETQYF. The CDR3 DNA reads TGTGCCAGCAGTTCGGTAGCGGGGTTAGTTCAAGAGACCCAGTACTTC.

Ten or more counts support this clonotype. The V gene is TRBV4-1, the J gene TRBJ2-1, with D possibly being TRBD2 (5 bases). The germline V gene encodes CDR1 MGHRA and CDR2 YSYEKL. Trimming took 4 bases from V and 2 from J, leaving 15 bases between them. The CDR3 covers 16 residues. The CDR3 is CASSRQGEGTYNEQFF. DNA of the CDR3: TGCGCCAGCAGCCGCCAAGGAGAGGGTACCTACAATGAGCAGTTCTTC.

The V and J genes are TRBV2 and TRBJ2-6; the match to TRBD1 covers 12 bases. After removal of 8 bases from V and 4 bases from J, the junction contained 27 bases not matched to a gene. The CDR3 contains 23 residues. Germline CDR1 reads SNHLY; CDR2 reads FYNNEI. The CDR3 reads CASGPRRDRGPKHVFEGANVLTF. CDR3 coding DNA: TGTGCCAGCGGACCACGACGGGACAGGGGGCCCAAACACGTTTTTGAAGGGGCCAACGTCCTGACTTTC.

This clonotype was recorded many times. The chain carries TRBV7-3 and TRBJ2-2; unclear D gene. Trimming left V 6 bases short and J 2 bases short, with 13 bases between. Germline CDR1 reads SGHTA; CDR2 reads FQGTGA. This CDR3 has 15 amino acids. The CDR3 is CASSPRNTNTGELFF. CDR3 in DNA: TGTGCCAGCAGTCCCAGAAATACTAACACCGGGGAGCTGTTTTTT.

This clonotype was counted many times. The chain has TRBV21-1 and TRBJ1-5; the table names TRBD1, a call not compared with the DNA. TRBV21-1 is recorded as a pseudogene. The CDR3 runs to 17 residues. The CDR3 loop is CASSRGVPGGGDQPQHF. CDR3 DNA: TGTGCCAGCAGCCGAGGGGTTCCAGGGGGCGGGGATCAGCCCCAGCATTTT.

As for this clonotype: With a much larger clone just one base away, this may be a read error. This rearrangement joins TRBV20-1 to TRBJ2-3; 11 nucleotides line up with TRBD2. Germline trimming cut 5 bases from V and 15 bases from J; bases unmatched to any gene: 7. Germline V gene data show CDR1 as DFQATT and CDR2 as SNEGSKA (reference sequence). The length of the CDR3 is 11 residues. The CDR3 loop is CSASGLAVVYF. The DNA for the CDR3 is TGCAGTGCTTCGGGACTAGCGGTGGTTTATTTT.

V gene TRBV10-1 combines with J gene TRBJ1-5, with a weak D call TRBD1 (5 bases). CDR1 WNHNN and CDR2 SYGVQD come from the germline V gene (reference sequence). The CDR3 is made up of 15 amino acids. Between the trimmed V and J ends, which lost 9 bases and 7 bases, there was a span of 22 bases. The CDR3 coding sequence is TGCGCCAGAAGAGGTGACAGACCTGGGGGACAGCCCCAGCATTTT. It encodes CARRGDRPGGQPQHF.

This clonotype was recorded at least ten times. CDR3 in DNA: TGCGCCAGCAGCCACCGGGACAGGGGCTACGAGCAGTACTTC. This sequence encodes CASSHRDRGYEQYF. The V gene is TRBV4-1, the J gene TRBJ2-7; TRBD1 matches at 10 bases. The CDR3 spans 14 residues. The junction had 2 bases not matched to a gene; V was cut back by 3 bases and J by 3 bases. Germline V gives CDR1 MGHRA, CDR2 YSYEKL.

This clonotype occurred many times. The chain has TRBV7-6 and TRBJ2-7; 10 nucleotides match TRBD1. The CDR3 is made up of 14 amino acids. Unmatched junction bases numbered 6, after V lost 5 bases and J lost 5 bases. Looked up from germline, CDR1 is SGHVS and CDR2 is FNYEAQ. The chain's CDR3 is CASSPRDRGNEQYF. In DNA, the CDR3 is TGTGCCAGCAGCCCCCGGGACAGGGGAAACGAGCAGTACTTC.